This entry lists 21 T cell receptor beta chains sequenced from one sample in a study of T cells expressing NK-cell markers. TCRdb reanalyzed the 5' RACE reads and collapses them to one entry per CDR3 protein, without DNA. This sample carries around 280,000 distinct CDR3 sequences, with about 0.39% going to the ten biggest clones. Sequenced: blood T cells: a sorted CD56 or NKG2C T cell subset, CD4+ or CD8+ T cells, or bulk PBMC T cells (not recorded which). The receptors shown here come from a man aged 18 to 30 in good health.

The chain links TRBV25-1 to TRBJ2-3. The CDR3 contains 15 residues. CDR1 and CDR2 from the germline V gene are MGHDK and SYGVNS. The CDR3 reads CASSLPAASTDTQYF.

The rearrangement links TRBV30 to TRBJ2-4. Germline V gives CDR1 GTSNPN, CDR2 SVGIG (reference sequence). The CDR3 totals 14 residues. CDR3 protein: CAWSSGIAKNIQYF.

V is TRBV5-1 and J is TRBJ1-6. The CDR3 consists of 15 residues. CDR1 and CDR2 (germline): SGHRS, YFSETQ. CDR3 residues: CASSTGSSYNSPLHF.

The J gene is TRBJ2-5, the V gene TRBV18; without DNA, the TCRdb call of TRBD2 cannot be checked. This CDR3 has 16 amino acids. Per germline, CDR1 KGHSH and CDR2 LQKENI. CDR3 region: CASSPSASGSQETQYF.

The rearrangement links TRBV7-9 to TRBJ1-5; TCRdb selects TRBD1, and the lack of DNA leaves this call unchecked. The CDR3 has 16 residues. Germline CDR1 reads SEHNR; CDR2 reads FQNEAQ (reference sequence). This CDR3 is CASSLASDRLNQPQHF.

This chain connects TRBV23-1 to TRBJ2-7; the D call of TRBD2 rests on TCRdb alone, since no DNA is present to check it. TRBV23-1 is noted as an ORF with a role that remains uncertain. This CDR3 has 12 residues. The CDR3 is CASRTAGGEQYF.

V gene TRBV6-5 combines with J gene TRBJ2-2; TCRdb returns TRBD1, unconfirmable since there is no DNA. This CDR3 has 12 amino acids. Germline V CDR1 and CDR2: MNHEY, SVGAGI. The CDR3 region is CASSLGHGELFF.

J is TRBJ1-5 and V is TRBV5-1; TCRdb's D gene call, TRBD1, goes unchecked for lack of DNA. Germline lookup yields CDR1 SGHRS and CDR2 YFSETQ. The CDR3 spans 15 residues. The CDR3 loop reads CASSLDTGLRQPQHF.

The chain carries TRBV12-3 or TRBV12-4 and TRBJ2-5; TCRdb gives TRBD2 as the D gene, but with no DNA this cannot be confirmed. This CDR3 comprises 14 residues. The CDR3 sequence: CASTLTGAGETQYF.

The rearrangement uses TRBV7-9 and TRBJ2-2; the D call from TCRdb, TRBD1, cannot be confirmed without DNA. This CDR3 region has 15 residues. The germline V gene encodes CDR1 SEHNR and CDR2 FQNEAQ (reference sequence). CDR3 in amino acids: CASSFLQGRTGELFF.

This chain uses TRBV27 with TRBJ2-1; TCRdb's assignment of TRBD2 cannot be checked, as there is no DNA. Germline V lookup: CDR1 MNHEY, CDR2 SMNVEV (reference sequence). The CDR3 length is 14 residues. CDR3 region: CASSLAGGVGEQFF.

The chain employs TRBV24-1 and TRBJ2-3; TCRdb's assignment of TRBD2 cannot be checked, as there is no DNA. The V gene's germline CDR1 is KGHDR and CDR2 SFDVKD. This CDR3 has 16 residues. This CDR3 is CATSDPGYEGTDTQYF.

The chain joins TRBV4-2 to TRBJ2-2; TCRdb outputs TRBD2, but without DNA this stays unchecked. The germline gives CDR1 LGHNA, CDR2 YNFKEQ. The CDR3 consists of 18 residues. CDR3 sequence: CASSQTRGLAGDTGELFF.

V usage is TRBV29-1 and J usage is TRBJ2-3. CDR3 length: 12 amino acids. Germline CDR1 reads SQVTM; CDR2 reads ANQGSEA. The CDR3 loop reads CSVKSNTDTQYF.

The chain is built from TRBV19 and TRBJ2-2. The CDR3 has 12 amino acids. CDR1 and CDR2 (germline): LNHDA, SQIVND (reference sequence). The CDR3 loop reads CASSSYLRELFF.

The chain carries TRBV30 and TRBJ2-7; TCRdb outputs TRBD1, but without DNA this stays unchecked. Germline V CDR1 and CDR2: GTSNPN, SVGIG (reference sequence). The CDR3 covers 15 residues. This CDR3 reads CAWSVPGRSPYEQYF. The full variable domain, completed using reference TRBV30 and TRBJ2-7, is SQTIHQWPATLVQPVGSPLSLECTVEGTSNPNLYWYRQAAGRGLQLLFYSVGIGQISSEVPQNLSASRPQDRQFILSSKKLLLSDSGFYLCAWSVPGRSPYEQYFGPGTRLTVT.

CDR3 in amino acids: CASSYMVGEETQYF. This chain connects TRBV6-5 to TRBJ2-5. Germline V gene lookup returns CDR1 MNHEY and CDR2 SVGAGI. This CDR3 comprises 14 residues.

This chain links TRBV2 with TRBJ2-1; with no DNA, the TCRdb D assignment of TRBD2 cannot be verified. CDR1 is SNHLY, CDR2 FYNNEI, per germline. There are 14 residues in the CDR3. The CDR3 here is CASSNRLADNEQFF.

CDR3 sequence: CSVGVQANEQFF. The chain uses TRBV29-1 and TRBJ2-1; TCRdb's D call, TRBD1, is unchecked because there is no DNA. This CDR3 is built from 12 residues. Germline lookup yields CDR1 SQVTM and CDR2 ANQGSEA.

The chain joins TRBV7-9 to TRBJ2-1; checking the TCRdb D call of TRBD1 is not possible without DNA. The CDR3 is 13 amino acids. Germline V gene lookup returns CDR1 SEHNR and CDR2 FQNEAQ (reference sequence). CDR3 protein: CASTREERGEQFF.

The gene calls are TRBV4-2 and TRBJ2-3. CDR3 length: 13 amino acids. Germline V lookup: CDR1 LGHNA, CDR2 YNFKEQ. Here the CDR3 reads CASSPGVPDTQYF.